The T cell receptor (beta chain) described here comes from a study of CDR3 diversity in severe acne. Via MiXCR, TCRdb re-called the PCR reads, giving one row per CDR3 protein. The profile shows about 85,000 distinct CDR3 sequences, 48% of them singletons. The source material was blood. This clonotype was sampled from a male donor in good health, serving as a control.

CDR3 bases: TGTGCCAGCAGTGAAACCCCAGGGGGCAATGAAAAACTGTTTTTT. It codes for CASSETPGGNEKLFF. The chain couples TRBV2 to TRBJ1-4; TRBD1 matches 8 bases. Germline lookup yields CDR1 SNHLY and CDR2 FYNNEI. The CDR3 runs to 15 residues. V dropped 2 bases and J dropped 5; count of bases not matched to a gene: 4.